This T cell receptor beta chain was found in a study of OX40 agonist ivuxolimab in advanced cancers. Across the whole study: Ivuxolimab is a fully human IgG2 antibody that activates OX40 (CD134). Participants could have had prior anti-PD-1, anti-PD-L1 or anti-CTLA-4 therapy, and approximately 40% had some. One hepatocellular carcinoma and a couple of cutaneous melanoma patients partially responded.

Method: immunoSEQ multiplex PCR; TCRdb's copy keeps in-frame clones and lacks some. The table lists around 23,000 clones, 70% to 90% of them singletons. Findings and limits, study-wide: Dose levels from 0.1 to 3.0 mg/kg saw CD4+ and CD8+ blood T cells expand clonally by week 6.

About this clone: Its matching antigen is unknown.

The germline V gene encodes CDR1 SGHAT and CDR2 FQNNGV. The CDR3 loop spans 16 amino acids. The ends lost 0 bases at V and 0 bases at J; junction bases unmatched: 1. The TCR was taken from an adult with an advanced solid tumor such as melanoma, head and neck, liver or kidney cancer. The sequencing here drew on CD4+ or CD8+ T cells sorted from blood, taken in a trial of the OX40 agonist ivuxolimab. The chain employs TRBV11-2 and TRBJ2-4, with 8 positions matching TRBD1. The CDR3 DNA is TGTGCCAGCAGCTTAGAGACAGGGGTAGCCAAAAACATTCAGTACTTC. Translation: CASSLETGVAKNIQYF.